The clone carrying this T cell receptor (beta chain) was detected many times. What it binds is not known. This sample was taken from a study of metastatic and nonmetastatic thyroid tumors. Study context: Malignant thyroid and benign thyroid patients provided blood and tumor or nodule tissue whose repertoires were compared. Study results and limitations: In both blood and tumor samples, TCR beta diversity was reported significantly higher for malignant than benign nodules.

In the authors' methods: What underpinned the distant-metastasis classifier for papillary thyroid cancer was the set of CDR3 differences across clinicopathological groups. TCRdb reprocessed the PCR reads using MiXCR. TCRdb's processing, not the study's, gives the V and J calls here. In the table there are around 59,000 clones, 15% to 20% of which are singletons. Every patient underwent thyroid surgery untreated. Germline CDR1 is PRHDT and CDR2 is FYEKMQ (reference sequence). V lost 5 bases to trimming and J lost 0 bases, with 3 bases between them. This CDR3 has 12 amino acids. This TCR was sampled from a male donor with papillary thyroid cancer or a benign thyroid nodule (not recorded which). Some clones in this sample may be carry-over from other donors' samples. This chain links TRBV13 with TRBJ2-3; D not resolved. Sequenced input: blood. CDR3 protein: CASSPSTDTQYF. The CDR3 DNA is TGTGCCAGCAGCCCCAGCACAGATACGCAGTATTTT.